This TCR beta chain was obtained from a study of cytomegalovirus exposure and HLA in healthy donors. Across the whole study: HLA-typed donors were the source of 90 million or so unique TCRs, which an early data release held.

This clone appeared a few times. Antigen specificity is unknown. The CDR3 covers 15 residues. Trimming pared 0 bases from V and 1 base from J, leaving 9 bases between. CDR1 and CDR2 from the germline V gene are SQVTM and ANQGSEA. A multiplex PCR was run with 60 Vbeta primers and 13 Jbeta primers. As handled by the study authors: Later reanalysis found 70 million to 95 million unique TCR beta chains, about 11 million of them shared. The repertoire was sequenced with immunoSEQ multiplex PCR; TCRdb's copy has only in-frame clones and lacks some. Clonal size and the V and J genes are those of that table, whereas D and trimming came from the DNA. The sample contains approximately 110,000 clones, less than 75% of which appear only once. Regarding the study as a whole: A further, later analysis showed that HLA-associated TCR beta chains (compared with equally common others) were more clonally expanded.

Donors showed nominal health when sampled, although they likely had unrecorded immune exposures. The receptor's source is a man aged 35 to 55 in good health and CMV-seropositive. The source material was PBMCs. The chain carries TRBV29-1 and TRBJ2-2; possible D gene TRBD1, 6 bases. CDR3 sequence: CSVEDRQENTGELFF. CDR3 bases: TGCAGCGTTGAAGATCGACAGGAGAACACCGGGGAGCTGTTTTTT.